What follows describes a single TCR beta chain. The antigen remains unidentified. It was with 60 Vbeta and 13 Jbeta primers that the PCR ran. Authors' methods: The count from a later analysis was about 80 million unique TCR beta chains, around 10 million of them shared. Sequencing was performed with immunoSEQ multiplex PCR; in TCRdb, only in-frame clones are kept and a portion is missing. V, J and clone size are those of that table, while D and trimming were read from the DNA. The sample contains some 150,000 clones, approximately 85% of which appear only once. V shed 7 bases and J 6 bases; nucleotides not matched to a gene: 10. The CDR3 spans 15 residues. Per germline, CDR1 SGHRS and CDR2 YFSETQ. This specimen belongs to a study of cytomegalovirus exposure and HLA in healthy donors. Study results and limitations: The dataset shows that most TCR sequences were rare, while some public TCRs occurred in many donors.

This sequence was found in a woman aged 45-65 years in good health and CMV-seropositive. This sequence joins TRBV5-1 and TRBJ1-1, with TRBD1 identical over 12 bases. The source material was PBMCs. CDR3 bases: TGCGCCAGCGGTAGAACCGGGACAGGGGGCTCTGAAGCTTTCTTT. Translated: CASGRTGTGGSEAFF.